Each of the 26 T cell receptor beta chains below was sequenced from the same sample in a study of human T cells and chemical hapten exposure. TCRdb passed the RACE reads through MiXCR, listing each CDR3 protein once. The sample consists of 300,000 to 450,000 distinct CDR3 sequences, 5% to 6.5% of them appearing once. Time point here: pre-sensitization, week 0. Treatment described: therapeutic diphenylcyclopropenone sensitization with weekly scalp DPC. The sample consisted of whole blood, taken in connection with sensitization to the hapten diphenylcyclopropenone (DPC). These receptors came from a woman in her late teens or twenties with alopecia areata. Some clones in this sample may be carry-over from other donors' samples.

A few counts support this clonotype. This chain joins TRBV27 and TRBJ1-2; D perhaps matches TRBD1 (5 bases). CDR3 length: 16 residues. V shed 2 bases and J shed 5 bases, with 18 bases lying between them. Germline lookup yields CDR1 MNHEY and CDR2 SMNVEV (reference sequence). In nucleotides, the CDR3 is TGTGCCAGCAGTTTAGATGCCGGGACGGCTGCTTATGGCTACACCTTC. Protein sequence: CASSLDAGTAAYGYTF.

J is TRBJ2-3 and V is TRBV18; 7 nucleotides align to TRBD2. V dropped 3 bases and J dropped 2; count of bases not matched to a gene: 17. This CDR3 region has 19 residues. Germline-derived CDR1 and CDR2 are KGHSH and LQKENI. In DNA form, the CDR3 reads TGTGCCAGCTCACCGACCTTGTTTTCGTCTAGCGGCGACACAGATACGCAGTATTTT. This codes for CASSPTLFSSSGDTDTQYF.

CDR3 nucleotides: TGTGCCACGGGGGATGGCTACACCTTC. Translating gives CATGDGYTF. The chain combines TRBV19 with TRBJ1-2, with D maybe TRBD1 (5 bases). In germline, CDR1 is LNHDA, CDR2 SQIVND (reference sequence). Deletions cut 10 bases from V and 6 bases from J, with 6 bases between. This CDR3 contains 9 residues.

This clonotype was seen more than once but under ten times. This chain uses TRBV20-1 with TRBJ1-2; 8 nucleotides match TRBD1. The CDR3 sequence is 13 residues long. V trimming: 5 bases; J trimming: 5 bases; junction bases outside the gene matches: 7. Germline-derived CDR1 and CDR2 are DFQATT and SNEGSKA (reference sequence). CDR3 bases: TGCAGTGCTTTAGACAGGGGTATTTATGGCTACACCTTC. Protein: CSALDRGIYGYTF.

This clonotype showed up just a few times. V and J are TRBV5-6 and TRBJ1-1, with 7 bases fitting TRBD1. The CDR3 loop spans 17 amino acids. Trimming at V came to 0 bases and at J to 4 bases, leaving 12 bases not matched to a gene. The V gene's germline CDR1 is SGHDT and CDR2 YYEEEE. The CDR3 region is CASSLALGQGGGTEAFF. In DNA form, the CDR3 reads TGTGCCAGCAGCTTGGCGTTGGGGCAGGGGGGAGGCACTGAAGCTTTCTTT.

This clonotype was observed a handful of times. The V and J genes are TRBV7-2 and TRBJ2-5; perhaps D is TRBD1 or TRBD2 (5 bases each). V was shortened by 1 base and J by 4 bases, with 10 bases between the two germline ends. CDR1 and CDR2 from the germline V gene are SGHTA and FQGNSA. This CDR3 comprises 14 residues. The CDR3 coding sequence is TGTGCCAGCAGCTTAGGAGGGGCTAGAGAGACCCAGTACTTC. Translating it yields CASSLGGARETQYF.

In regard to this clonotype: A much larger clone lies a single base off, so this may be a read error. This rearrangement joins TRBV19 to TRBJ2-1, with 7 bases that match TRBD2. The CDR3 consists of 15 residues. Per the germline V gene, CDR1 is LNHDA and CDR2 is SQIVND (reference sequence). The V and J ends lost 4 bases and 7 bases, in that order; junction bases with no gene match: 10. Written as DNA, the CDR3 is TGTGCCAGTAGTAGAGTGTCGGGGGGTAGAAATGAGCAGTTCTTC. Translated: CASSRVSGGRNEQFF.

The J gene is TRBJ2-2, the V gene TRBV4-3, with D perhaps matching TRBD1 or TRBD2 (5 bases each). Looked up from germline, CDR1 is LGHNA and CDR2 is YSLEER. CDR3 size: 16 residues. The germline V and J ends were trimmed by 0 bases and 6 bases, with 14 bases remaining between them. This CDR3 reads CASSQDFPGTAGELFF. CDR3 DNA sequence: TGCGCCAGCAGCCAAGATTTCCCAGGGACGGCCGGGGAGCTGTTTTTT.

This clonotype has a count of ten or more. The CDR3, as DNA: TGTGCCACCAGTGATACGGGACTGGCTAGCACAGATACGCAGTATTTT. It specifies CATSDTGLASTDTQYF. The rearrangement uses TRBV24-1 and TRBJ2-3; a possible D gene is TRBD2 (6 bases). The germline V and J ends were trimmed by 3 bases and 0 bases, with 12 bases remaining between them. The germline V gene has CDR1 KGHDR and CDR2 SFDVKD. This CDR3 has 16 amino acids.

The V gene is TRBV2, the J gene TRBJ2-3; D is unresolved. Deletions cut 6 bases from V and 3 bases from J, with 7 bases between. Germline-derived CDR1 and CDR2 are SNHLY and FYNNEI. The CDR3 length is 12 residues. The CDR3 coding sequence is TGTGCCAGCAGGGTAAATACAGATACGCAGTATTTT. This encodes CASRVNTDTQYF.

This clonotype was observed at least ten times. The chain is built from TRBV9 and TRBJ1-5; no firm D call. V was cut by 0 bases and J by 6 bases, with 7 bases left in between. The CDR3 has 13 amino acids. Per the germline V gene, CDR1 is SGDLS and CDR2 is YYNGEE. CDR3 sequence: CASSVGGVQPQHF. The CDR3 nucleotides read TGTGCCAGCAGCGTAGGGGGAGTTCAGCCCCAGCATTTT.

This clonotype was counted only a few times. This chain joins TRBV4-3 and TRBJ2-1; the D gene is possibly TRBD2 (6 bases). Germline V CDR1 and CDR2: LGHNA, YSLEER. The CDR3 is 14 amino acids. V was cut by 0 bases and J by 9 bases, with 12 bases left in between. The CDR3 sequence is CASSQEWGDGEQFF. In DNA form, the CDR3 reads TGCGCCAGCAGCCAAGAATGGGGGGATGGTGAGCAGTTCTTC.

This clonotype was observed many times. The chain has TRBV10-3 and TRBJ2-3; 8 positions match TRBD1. J lost 0 bases, V lost 2 bases, and 1 base had no gene match. This CDR3 spans 15 amino acids. In germline, CDR1 is ENHRY, CDR2 SYGVKD. The CDR3: CAISERTGSTDTQYF. For the CDR3, the DNA is TGTGCCATCAGTGAGAGGACAGGGAGCACAGATACGCAGTATTTT.

This clonotype came up many times. CDR3 loop: CASSFQQNTGTQYF. CDR3 sequence (DNA): TGCGCCAGCAGCTTTCAACAGAATACGGGGACCCAGTACTTC. This chain connects TRBV5-1 to TRBJ2-5; D is undetermined. Germline loops: CDR1 SGHRS, CDR2 YFSETQ. The CDR3 loop spans 14 amino acids. With 2 bases removed from V and 7 bases from J, the gap between germline ends came to 15 bases.

This chain joins TRBV7-9 and TRBJ2-1; D possibly matches TRBD1 or TRBD2 (5 bases each). From germline, CDR1 is SEHNR and CDR2 FQNEAQ (reference sequence). The CDR3 is 17 amino acids. The V and J ends lost 1 base and 4 bases respectively, with 17 bases between them. Written as DNA, the CDR3 is TGTGCCAGCAGCTTAGAGGTTCGGGGCGACCCGTACAATGAGCAGTTCTTC. This sequence encodes CASSLEVRGDPYNEQFF.

This clonotype has just a few counts. V and J are TRBV29-1 and TRBJ1-3, with D tentatively TRBD1 (5 bases). V dropped 0 bases and J dropped 4 bases, with 13 bases sitting between them. The germline V gene encodes CDR1 SQVTM and CDR2 ANQGSEA. The CDR3 covers 15 residues. The DNA for the CDR3 is TGCAGCGTTGAAGATCCGGGGGGGAAAGGAAACACCATATATTTT. Protein sequence: CSVEDPGGKGNTIYF.

This clonotype was seen only a few times. The chain links TRBV7-8 to TRBJ2-6, with a possible D match to TRBD1 (5 bases). Trimming removed 1 base from V and 7 bases from J, with 14 bases in between. This CDR3 spans 16 amino acids. CDR1 and CDR2 (germline): SGHVS, FQNEAQ. The CDR3 spells CASSLDQGIRANVLTF. DNA of the CDR3: TGTGCCAGCAGCTTAGACCAGGGTATTAGAGCCAACGTCCTGACTTTC.

CDR3 DNA: TGTGCCAGTACCCAAACAGGGAAGTTCGCCGGGGAGCTGTTTTTT. This sequence encodes CASTQTGKFAGELFF. The chain carries TRBV19 and TRBJ2-2; tentatively, D is TRBD1 (6 bases). Trimming took 7 bases from V and 6 from J, leaving 18 bases between them. The CDR3 is 15 residues long. Germline lookup yields CDR1 LNHDA and CDR2 SQIVND (reference sequence).

This clonotype showed up many times. The V call is TRBV13, the J call TRBJ1-2; D is unresolved. Trimming took 5 bases from V and 1 from J, leaving 8 bases between them. The CDR3 loop spans 13 amino acids. Germline V gives CDR1 PRHDT, CDR2 FYEKMQ (reference sequence). CDR3 in amino acids: CASSRHLNYGYTF. CDR3 sequence (DNA): TGTGCCAGCAGCCGACACCTTAACTATGGCTACACCTTC.

This clonotype showed up many times. This rearrangement joins TRBV5-6 to TRBJ2-6; D ambiguous. This CDR3 has 15 amino acids. V was clipped by 3 bases and J by 1 base, with 8 bases between them. Germline V lookup: CDR1 SGHDT, CDR2 YYEEEE. CDR3 amino acids: CASSSELSGANVLTF. In DNA form, the CDR3 reads TGTGCCAGCAGCTCCGAACTATCTGGGGCCAACGTCCTGACTTTC.

This clonotype was recorded at least ten times. The chain joins TRBV7-2 to TRBJ1-5; perhaps TRBD1 as D (5 bases). The CDR3 has 15 residues. CDR1 is SGHTA and CDR2 is FQGNSA in the germline V gene. With 2 bases removed from V and 0 bases from J, the gap between germline ends came to 8 bases. CDR3 sequence reads: CASSLQGNSNQPQHF. The DNA for the CDR3 is TGTGCCAGCAGCTTACAGGGAAATAGCAATCAGCCCCAGCATTTT. The variable domain in full, with the rest retrieved from reference TRBV7-2 and TRBJ1-5, is GAGVSQSPSNKVTEKGKDVELRCDPISGHTALYWYRQSLGQGLEFLIYFQGNSAPDKSGLPSDRFSAERTGGSVSTLTIQRTQQEDSAVYLCASSLQGNSNQPQHFGDGTRLSIL.

The table lists this clonotype with many counts. The J gene is TRBJ2-4, the V gene TRBV28; D could derive from TRBD1 or TRBD2 (5 bases each). V was cut by 0 bases and J by 3 bases, with 9 bases left in between. The germline CDR1 and CDR2 sequences are MDHEN and SYDVKM. The CDR3 is made up of 15 amino acids. The CDR3 DNA sequence: TGTGCCAGCAGTTTATGGGGGGACGGCAAAAACATTCAGTACTTC. Its translation is CASSLWGDGKNIQYF.

This clonotype appeared a few times. This chain links TRBV6-5 with TRBJ1-2; D unresolved. Between the trimmed V and J ends, which lost 2 bases and 0 bases, there was a span of 10 bases. Germline V gene data show CDR1 as MNHEY and CDR2 as SVGAGI. The length of the CDR3 is 15 residues. This chain's CDR3 is CASSYARDPNYGYTF. The CDR3 bases are TGTGCCAGCAGTTACGCTAGGGATCCTAACTATGGCTACACCTTC.

The V call is TRBV5-6, the J call TRBJ2-7, with D possibly TRBD1 on 5 matching bases. The V gene lost 0 bases and the J gene lost 5 bases, with 12 bases spanning the gap. Germline CDR1 is SGHDT and CDR2 is YYEEEE. The CDR3 has 14 amino acids. The CDR3 nucleotides are TGTGCCAGCAGCTTGGTCCAGGGCCGGAACGAGCAGTACTTC. Encoded protein: CASSLVQGRNEQYF.

The CDR3 loop reads CASSYGRGYSKTQYF. The CDR3 DNA reads as TGTGCCAGCAGTTACGGGCGGGGATACTCGAAGACCCAGTACTTC. The rearrangement joins TRBV6-6 to TRBJ2-5, with D possibly being TRBD2 (6 bases). This CDR3 is built from 15 residues. V was cut by 2 bases and J by 6 bases, with 16 bases left in between. Per germline, CDR1 MNHNY and CDR2 SVGAGI (reference sequence).

This clonotype appeared many times. This chain uses TRBV9 with TRBJ2-3; 8 nucleotides match TRBD2. Germline CDR1 reads SGDLS; CDR2 reads YYNGEE. The V segment lost 4 bases and the J segment 4 bases; nucleotides outside the gene matches: 8. The CDR3 sequence is 15 residues long. This CDR3 is CASSLSGGPADTQYF. The CDR3 region has the DNA TGTGCCAGCAGCCTTTCGGGGGGGCCTGCAGATACGCAGTATTTT.